These 10 T cell receptor beta chains came from one sample sequenced in a study of blood T cells in healthy people across ages. Together with a sample-barcoded 5' primer, a J-beta primer mix was included in a second PCR lasting about 7 to 12 cycles. TCRdb independently ran MiXCR on the 5' RACE reads; one entry per CDR3 protein. The sample lists around 1,100,000 distinct CDR3 sequences, approximately 38% occurring once. Sequencing used blood. The receptors come from a young man in good health.

This clonotype was counted between two and nine times. V usage is TRBV5-1 and J usage is TRBJ2-5; D is possibly TRBD2 (5 bases). This CDR3 spans 13 amino acids. V was trimmed by 2 bases and J by 11 bases, leaving 16 bases between them. From germline, CDR1 is SGHRS and CDR2 YFSETQ. CDR3 sequence (DNA): TGCGCCAGCAGCTTTGGGCGGAGCGGTGAGCAGTACTTC. This codes for CASSFGRSGEQYF.

This clonotype was seen only a few times. The chain has TRBV12-3 or TRBV12-4 and TRBJ1-4, with D perhaps TRBD1 (5 bases). The CDR3 is 14 amino acids. V lost 5 bases and J 3 bases, leaving 10 bases between the germline ends. CDR3 protein: CASSGLGANEKLFF. CDR3 coding DNA: TGTGCCAGCAGTGGGCTAGGGGCTAATGAAAAACTGTTTTTT.

On this clonotype itself: The junction differs from germline at one of its ends, possibly a read error. This chain connects TRBV7-9 to TRBJ1-5; 7 nucleotides match TRBD1. The V gene's germline CDR1 is SEHNR and CDR2 FQNEAQ (reference sequence). This CDR3 is 16 amino acids long. Here the CDR3 DNA reads TGTGCCAGCAGCTTAGAGGGGGCGAGTGGCAATCGGCCCCAGCATTTT. Protein product: CASSLEGASGNRPQHF.

This chain links TRBV28 with TRBJ2-1; the D is unclear. The CDR3 is made up of 12 amino acids. Trimming stripped 8 bases from V and 2 bases from J, with 7 bases between. Germline values: CDR1 MDHEN, CDR2 SYDVKM. The CDR3 loop reads CASGSTYNEQFF. As DNA, the CDR3 is TGTGCCAGCGGATCAACCTACAATGAGCAGTTCTTC.

With respect to this clonotype: A read error may account for a junction end that differs from germline. CDR3 region: CASSLSASSSCNEQFF. DNA of the CDR3: TGTGCCAGCAGCTTATCGGCGAGCTCCTCCTGCAATGAGCAGTTCTTC. The gene calls are TRBV7-2 and TRBJ2-1; no definite D call. This CDR3 comprises 16 residues. CDR1 is SGHTA and CDR2 is FQGNSA in the germline V gene.

The V gene is TRBV20-1, the J gene TRBJ2-5, with 9 bases identical to TRBD1. The V and J ends lost 5 bases and 2 bases, in that order; junction bases with no gene match: 6. The germline V gene encodes CDR1 DFQATT and CDR2 SNEGSKA (reference sequence). CDR3 length: 14 amino acids. This CDR3 is CSASGQGIQETQYF. DNA for the CDR3: TGCAGTGCTTCTGGACAGGGGATACAAGAGACCCAGTACTTC.

This clonotype has only a few counts. The CDR3 loop reads CASSLTGLRTGRETQYF. For the CDR3, the DNA is TGTGCCAGCAGCTTAACGGGCTTGAGGACAGGCCGAGAGACCCAGTACTTC. The chain uses TRBV7-3 and TRBJ2-5, with 7 bases matching TRBD1. CDR3 length: 17 amino acids. Germline V gene lookup returns CDR1 SGHTA and CDR2 FQGTGA. Trimming at V came to 0 bases and at J to 4 bases, leaving 11 bases not matched to a gene.

This clonotype has just a few counts. V gene TRBV7-2 combines with J gene TRBJ2-5; D is unclear. The CDR3 extends over 15 amino acids. The V gene lost 9 bases and the J gene lost 3 bases, with 20 bases spanning the gap. Germline CDR1 reads SGHTA; CDR2 reads FQGNSA. CDR3 protein: CASSRAYFPEETQYF. CDR3 sequence (DNA): TGTGCCAGTAGCCGGGCCTACTTTCCTGAAGAGACCCAGTACTTC.

This sequence joins TRBV7-8 and TRBJ2-7; 13 nucleotides line up with TRBD2. J gave up 7 bases and V 4 bases, and 10 bases lay outside the gene matches. The CDR3 extends over 16 amino acids. The germline gives CDR1 SGHVS, CDR2 FQNEAQ. The CDR3 nucleotides read TGTGCCAGCAGCTACGGGACTAGCGGGGTCTACAATGAGCAGTACTTC. This gives the protein CASSYGTSGVYNEQYF. Full variable domain (rest looked up from reference TRBV7-8 and TRBJ2-7): GAGVSQSPRYKVAKRGQDVALRCDPISGHVSLFWYQQALGQGPEFLTYFQNEAQLDKSGLPSDRFFAERPEGSVSTLKIQRTQQEDSAVYLCASSYGTSGVYNEQYFGPGTRLTVT.

The chain links TRBV20-1 to TRBJ1-4; TRBD1 matches at 8 bases. J gave up 7 bases and V 6 bases, and 7 bases lay outside the gene matches. CDR3 length: 13 residues. Germline CDR1 and CDR2: DFQATT and SNEGSKA (reference sequence). The CDR3 loop reads CSAMTGVVEKLFF. The CDR3 nucleotides read TGCAGTGCAATGACAGGGGTGGTTGAAAAACTGTTTTTT.